The present TCR beta chain was sequenced within a study of T-cell reconstitution after alpha-beta-depleted transplantation in children. Notes on the study in general: The main origin of T-cell counts and diversity one year after transplant was newly produced T cells. Several hundred expanded graft clones reportedly gave rise to the alpha-beta T cells present about two months after transplant. At day 60, the high TCRbeta diversity found in some patients originated from recipient T cells and thymic progenitors that had survived.

This clonotype showed up just a few times. Its antigen is not known. The TCRbeta library was prepared with unique molecular identifiers. TCRdb called the PCR reads again in MiXCR, with one record for every CDR3 protein. The table has fewer than 500,000 distinct CDR3 sequences, 43% seen once. The V and J ends lost 1 base and 0 bases respectively, with 8 bases between them. CDR1 and CDR2 from the germline V gene are SGHRS and YFSETQ. The CDR3 is made up of 14 amino acids. The source of this sequence is a girl aged 2-15 years with aplastic anemia, due to receive a stem cell transplant. The gene calls are TRBV5-1 and TRBJ2-7; D is ambiguous. This specimen was PBMCs, taken before TCRalphabeta/CD19-depleted stem cell transplant. In DNA, the CDR3 is TGCGCCAGCAGCTTGCGTGGCAACTCCTACGAGCAGTACTTC. Translated, it gives CASSLRGNSYEQYF.